Many counts were recorded for the clone carrying this T cell receptor beta chain. The antigen remains unidentified. TCRdb reprocessed the PCR reads via MiXCR and lists one record per CDR3 protein. The sample lists around 480,000 distinct CDR3 sequences, roughly 26% occurring once. This sample is drawn from a study of molecular identifiers for immune sequencing clone quantification. Broader study findings: Whereas naive cells kept under 1% of molecules in clones above 20 RNA copies, such clones held over 97% in effectors.

CDR1 and CDR2 from the germline V gene are SGHDT and YYEEEE. CDR3 length equals 19 residues. V gave up 4 bases and J gave up 4 bases, with 24 bases separating them. Sequencing was carried out using naive CD8+ T cells from blood, with Jurkat cell RNA spiked in. The subset: FACS-sorted CD8+CD4-CCR7+CD45RA+ naive T cells. V gene TRBV5-6 combines with J gene TRBJ2-6; D is uncertain. This receptor was taken from a human donor in good health. Some libraries in this study had Jurkat cell RNA spiked in. The CDR3 bases are TGTGCCAGCAGCCGGCCGGAGATCCGACTCTCTGTGGGGGCCAACGTCCTGACTTTC. It specifies CASSRPEIRLSVGANVLTF.